Given below is one TCR beta chain in context. Its specificity is unknown. This entry is derived from a study of Ad26.COV2.S vaccination and SARS-CoV-2 variants. Generated by immunoSEQ multiplex PCR, the TCRdb table keeps only in-frame clones and is missing some. The sample carries some 450,000 clones, around 91% recorded once. Treatment of the sample: roughly 18 received Ad26.COV2.S at low or high dose, single or two shots; 5 received placebo; per-sample allocation not given. It was on day 63 after the first vaccine or placebo injection that samples were taken. Findings and limits, study-wide: Reportedly, spike-specific CD8+ and CD4+ T cell responses achieved substantial breadth once vaccination had taken place.

Germline V gene lookup returns CDR1 MDHEN and CDR2 SYDVKM. CDR3 length: 16 residues. Germline trimming cut 6 bases from V and 4 bases from J; bases unmatched to any gene: 9. This TCR came from a person between 18 and 60 years old who received the Ad26.COV2.S COVID-19 vaccine or a placebo. The material sequenced was peripheral blood, taken in a trial of Ad26.COV2.S vaccine versus placebo. J is TRBJ2-1 and V is TRBV28; 10 bases align to TRBD2. CDR3 sequence reads: CASSPGGTSVYNEQFF. The CDR3 DNA sequence: TGTGCCAGCAGCCCAGGGGGGACTAGCGTATACAATGAGCAGTTCTTC.